Following are 2 T cell receptor beta chains from one sample sequenced in a study of cytomegalovirus exposure and HLA in healthy donors. Generated by immunoSEQ multiplex PCR, the TCRdb table keeps only in-frame clones and is missing some. The sample yields about 130,000 clones, about nine tenths seen once. The sequenced material came from PBMCs. Source of these receptors: a man aged 30 to 39 in good health and CMV-seronegative.

The V and J genes are TRBV7-9 and TRBJ2-5, with D perhaps TRBD1 (5 bases). Germline V CDR1 and CDR2: SEHNR, FQNEAQ (reference sequence). This CDR3 has 14 residues. V lost 3 bases to trimming and J lost 3 bases, with 11 bases between them. CDR3 in DNA: TGTGCCAGCAGCTTGGGGCATTTGGAAGAGACCCAGTACTTC. It is translated as CASSLGHLEETQYF.

The genes are TRBV4-1 and TRBJ2-2, with 8 bases that match TRBD2. Germline V CDR1 and CDR2: MGHRA, YSYEKL. The J segment lost 6 bases and the V segment lost 4 bases, leaving 16 bases of the junction unmatched. The CDR3 covers 18 residues. The CDR3 loop reads CASSLDPGGGRKAGELFF. The CDR3 DNA reads TGCGCCAGCAGCCTCGACCCGGGAGGGGGGAGGAAGGCCGGGGAGCTGTTTTTT.